This entry lists 19 T cell receptor beta chains sequenced from one sample in a study of graft-versus-host responses after intestinal transplantation. No cognate antigen is known for these TCRs. The method was immunoSEQ multiplex PCR; TCRdb's version includes in-frame clones alone and lacks a portion of them. The sample comprises 20,000 to 30,000 clones, roughly 82% of which are singletons, and about 0.7% rests with the top ten. Sequences were derived from unstimulated CD4+ T cells sorted from spleen or lymph node cells, sampled before intestinal transplant. The source of these receptors is a human donor who received an intestinal transplant.

V usage is TRBV5-1 and J usage is TRBJ2-7, with unresolved D. The germline V and J ends were trimmed by 1 base and 1 base, with 6 bases remaining between them. The CDR3 consists of 13 residues. The germline gives CDR1 SGHRS, CDR2 YFSETQ. CDR3 nucleotide sequence: TGCGCCAGCAGCTTGATCCAGTCCTACGAGCAGTACTTC. This gives the protein CASSLIQSYEQYF.

The chain couples TRBV20-1 to TRBJ1-2; D perhaps matches TRBD1 (6 bases). Looked up from germline, CDR1 is DFQATT and CDR2 is SNEGSKA (reference sequence). This CDR3 comprises 11 residues. The ends were cut back, 4 bases at V and 8 bases at J, with 11 bases in the middle. CDR3 in amino acids: CSATGEKGYTF. The CDR3 nucleotides are TGCAGTGCTACAGGGGAGAAGGGCTACACCTTC.

The chain couples TRBV5-4 to TRBJ1-1, with 7 bases that match TRBD1. Trimming removed 4 bases from V and 1 base from J; junction bases left unmatched: 4. Looked up from germline, CDR1 is SGHNT and CDR2 is YYREEE (reference sequence). This CDR3 contains 14 residues. The CDR3 nucleotides read TGTGCCAGCAGCAGGGGGCTAGAGAACACTGAAGCTTTCTTT. Translation gives CASSRGLENTEAFF.

This clone was counted between two and nine times. The V call is TRBV5-1, the J call TRBJ1-5; D might be TRBD1 (5 bases). Germline V lookup: CDR1 SGHRS, CDR2 YFSETQ. This CDR3 comprises 14 residues. Trimming left V 0 bases short and J 2 bases short, with 6 bases between. DNA of the CDR3: TGCGCCAGCAGCTTGGAAGGGGGCAATCAGCCCCAGCATTTT. Its translation is CASSLEGGNQPQHF.

V gene TRBV12-5 combines with J gene TRBJ2-7, with 7 bases identical to TRBD1. The trim removed 1 base at V and 9 bases at J, leaving 0 bases unmatched. The CDR3 has 11 residues. Germline CDR1 LGHNT, CDR2 FRNRAP. This chain's CDR3 is CASGLGQGQYF. DNA for the CDR3: TGTGCTAGTGGTTTGGGACAGGGGCAGTACTTC.

This CDR3 is CASSLGWAGTQYF. The CDR3 DNA follows: TGTGCCAGCAGTTTGGGATGGGCTGGAACCCAGTACTTC. The chain uses TRBV28 and TRBJ2-5; D not certain. V lost 3 bases and J 8 bases, leaving 13 bases between the germline ends. Looked up from germline, CDR1 is MDHEN and CDR2 is SYDVKM. The CDR3 contains 13 residues. The whole variable domain, remainder taken from reference TRBV28 and TRBJ2-5, is DVKVTQSSRYLVKRTGEKVFLECVQDMDHENMFWYRQDPGLGLRLIYFSYDVKMKEKGDIPEGYSVSREKKERFSLILESASTNQTSMYLCASSLGWAGTQYFGPGTRLLVL.

This clone was detected only a few times. The chain joins TRBV19 to TRBJ2-7; D unresolved. CDR3 length equals 16 residues. Per germline, CDR1 LNHDA and CDR2 SQIVND (reference sequence). The ends were cut back, 4 bases at V and 5 bases at J, with 21 bases in the middle. For the CDR3, the DNA is TGTGCCAGTAGTAACAAAGCCGTAGCCGGCGACGACGAGCAGTACTTC. Its translation: CASSNKAVAGDDEQYF.

V and J are TRBV5-4 and TRBJ2-3; D not resolved. Germline V lookup: CDR1 SGHNT, CDR2 YYREEE (reference sequence). This CDR3 has 15 residues. The V end lost 4 bases, the J end lost 2 bases, and 14 bases lay between the germline ends. Here the CDR3 DNA reads TGTGCCAGCAGCCCCCAAGGTTCAATCACAGATACGCAGTATTTT. As protein: CASSPQGSITDTQYF.

The V call is TRBV28, the J call TRBJ2-6; D may be TRBD1 (6 bases). The CDR3 consists of 15 residues. CDR1 and CDR2 from the germline V gene are MDHEN and SYDVKM. The V and J ends lost 4 bases and 4 bases respectively, with 11 bases between them. CDR3 in DNA: TGTGCCAGCAGTTCTCAGGGGAGAGGGGCCAACGTCCTGACTTTC. Translating gives CASSSQGRGANVLTF.

The rearrangement uses TRBV21-1 and TRBJ2-7. TRBV21-1 is annotated as a pseudogene. CDR3 length equals 13 residues. The CDR3 sequence: CASSTRTLYEQYF. CDR3 DNA sequence: TGTGCCAGCAGCACCAGGACCCTCTACGAGCAGTACTTC.

This clone was detected only a few times. V usage is TRBV5-4 and J usage is TRBJ2-7; 10 bases match TRBD1. The length of the CDR3 is 14 residues. Germline values: CDR1 SGHNT, CDR2 YYREEE (reference sequence). Trimming cost V 3 bases and J 4 bases; bases outside gene matches: 4. The CDR3: CASSSPGQGYEQYF. DNA for the CDR3: TGTGCCAGCAGCTCCCCGGGACAGGGGTACGAGCAGTACTTC.

The V and J genes are TRBV5-1 and TRBJ1-3; no definite D call. V shed 0 bases and J shed 0 bases, with 16 bases lying between them. Per the germline V gene, CDR1 is SGHRS and CDR2 is YFSETQ. The CDR3 runs to 18 residues. This CDR3 is CASSLGKGGFGSGNTIYF. The CDR3, as DNA: TGCGCCAGCAGCTTGGGTAAAGGAGGGTTCGGCTCTGGAAACACCATATATTTT.

This clone showed up just a few times. At one of its ends the junction is not consistent with the germline gene, which may arise from a read error. The chain combines TRBV6-1 with TRBJ2-7; TRBD2 matches 9 bases. The CDR3 contains 12 residues. CDR1 MNHNS and CDR2 SASEGT come from the germline V gene. CDR3 amino acids: CATREGLYEQYF. The CDR3 DNA reads TGCGCAACGCGGGAGGGCCTGTACGAGCAGTACTTC.

This clone has a handful of counts. The chain has TRBV19 and TRBJ1-2, with D possibly matching TRBD1 (5 bases). CDR1 and CDR2 from the germline V gene are LNHDA and SQIVND (reference sequence). CDR3 length: 15 residues. V lost 7 bases to trimming and J lost 0 bases, with 15 bases between them. The CDR3 nucleotides are TGTGCCAGTACCCTTCAACAGGCCTCTAACTATGGCTACACCTTC. This sequence encodes CASTLQQASNYGYTF.

This sequence joins TRBV5-1 and TRBJ2-1, with 8 nucleotides matching TRBD2. Per germline, CDR1 SGHRS and CDR2 YFSETQ. There are 17 residues in the CDR3. With V trimmed by 7 bases and J by 2 bases, 14 bases remained unmatched. CDR3 sequence reads: CASQPGGREDAYNEQFF. The CDR3 coding sequence is TGCGCCAGCCAACCCGGGGGGCGGGAGGACGCCTACAATGAGCAGTTCTTC.

This chain joins TRBV18 and TRBJ1-1; D is undetermined. Looked up from germline, CDR1 is KGHSH and CDR2 is LQKENI. The CDR3 extends over 14 amino acids. Trimming took 6 bases from V and 3 from J, leaving 14 bases between them. DNA of the CDR3: TGTGCCAGCTCGGAAGGCCAGCCCTACACTGAAGCTTTCTTT. The encoded protein is CASSEGQPYTEAFF.

The sample holds one count of this clone. The rearrangement uses TRBV19 and TRBJ1-1; D unclear. The V end lost 5 bases, the J end lost 10 bases, and 20 bases lay between the germline ends. CDR1 is LNHDA and CDR2 is SQIVND in the germline V gene (reference sequence). The CDR3 extends over 14 amino acids. CDR3 loop: CASSRLGQRIRAFF. The CDR3 DNA is TGTGCCAGTAGTCGTCTGGGCCAACGGATTAGAGCTTTCTTT.

This clone was recorded only once. The CDR3 DNA reads as TGTGCCAGCAGTCTAAAGGGGGGGGTGACCCAGTACTTC. Its protein product is CASSLKGGVTQYF. This chain links TRBV28 with TRBJ2-5; perhaps TRBD2 as D (7 bases). V lost 5 bases and J 7 bases, leaving 14 bases between the germline ends. From germline, CDR1 is MDHEN and CDR2 SYDVKM. CDR3 size: 13 residues.

V is TRBV19 and J is TRBJ1-2; 11 bases map to TRBD1. V lost 1 base and J lost 8; bases outside the gene matches: 0. This CDR3 is 13 amino acids long. CDR1 and CDR2 from the germline V gene are LNHDA and SQIVND (reference sequence). The CDR3 is CASSIGTGGGYTF. The DNA of the CDR3 is TGTGCCAGTAGTATAGGGACAGGGGGCGGCTACACCTTC. The full variable domain, with the rest looked up from reference TRBV19 and TRBJ1-2, is DGGITQSPKYLFRKEGQNVTLSCEQNLNHDAMYWYRQDPGQGLRLIYYSQIVNDFQKGDIAEGYSVSREKKESFPLTVTSAQKNPTAFYLCASSIGTGGGYTFGSGTRLTVV.